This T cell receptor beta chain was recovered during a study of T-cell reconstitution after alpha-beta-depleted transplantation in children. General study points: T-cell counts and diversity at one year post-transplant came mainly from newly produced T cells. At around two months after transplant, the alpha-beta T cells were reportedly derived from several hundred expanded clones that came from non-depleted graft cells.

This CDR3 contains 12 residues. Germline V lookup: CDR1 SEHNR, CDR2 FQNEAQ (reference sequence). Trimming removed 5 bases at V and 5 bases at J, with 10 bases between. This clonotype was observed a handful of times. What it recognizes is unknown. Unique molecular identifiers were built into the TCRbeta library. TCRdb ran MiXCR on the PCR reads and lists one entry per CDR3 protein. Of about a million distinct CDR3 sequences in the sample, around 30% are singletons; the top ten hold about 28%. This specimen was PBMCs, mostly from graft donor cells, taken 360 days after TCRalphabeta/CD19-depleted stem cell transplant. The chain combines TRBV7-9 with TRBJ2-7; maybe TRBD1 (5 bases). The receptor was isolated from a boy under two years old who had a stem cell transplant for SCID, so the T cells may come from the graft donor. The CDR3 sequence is CASSPGHDEQYF. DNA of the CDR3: TGTGCCAGCAGCCCCGGACACGACGAGCAGTACTTC.